This TCR beta chain originates from a study of identical twins. Study-wide results and caveats: Insertion counts were lower in abundant cord blood beta clonotypes, a trend that memory repertoires did not show.

Germline V gene data show CDR1 as SNHLY and CDR2 as FYNNEI. The CDR3 runs 16 residues. V was cut by 2 bases and J by 7 bases, with 17 bases left in between. Many counts were recorded for this clonotype. Its antigen remains unknown. TCRdb called the 5' RACE reads again in MiXCR, with one record for every CDR3 protein. The profile shows 700,000 or so distinct CDR3 sequences, 8% to 9% of them singletons. These same data were also listed under a study on yellow fever vaccine responses in identical twins. Per that study: On the reported evidence, twins' vaccine T cell responses seemed partly convergent and partly personalized.

The gene calls are TRBV2 and TRBJ2-2; D might be TRBD2 (6 bases). The TCR originated in a young woman in good health. The sequencing sample was made of PBMCs. CDR3 bases: TGTGCCAGCAGTGAACGCCAGGGAGGAGGTGGCGGGGAGCTGTTTTTT. Its protein is CASSERQGGGGGELFF.